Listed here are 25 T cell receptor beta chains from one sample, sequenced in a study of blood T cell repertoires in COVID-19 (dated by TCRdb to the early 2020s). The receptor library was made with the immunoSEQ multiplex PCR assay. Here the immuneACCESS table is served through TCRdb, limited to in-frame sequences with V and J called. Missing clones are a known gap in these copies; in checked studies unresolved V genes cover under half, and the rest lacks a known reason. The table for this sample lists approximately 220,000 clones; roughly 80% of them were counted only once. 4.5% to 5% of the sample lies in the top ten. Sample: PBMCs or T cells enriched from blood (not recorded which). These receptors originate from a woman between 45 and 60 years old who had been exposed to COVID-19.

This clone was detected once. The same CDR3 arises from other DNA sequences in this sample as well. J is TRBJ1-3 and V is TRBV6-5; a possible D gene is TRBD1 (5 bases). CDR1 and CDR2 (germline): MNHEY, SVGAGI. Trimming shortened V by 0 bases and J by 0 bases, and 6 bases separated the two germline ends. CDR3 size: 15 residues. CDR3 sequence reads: CASSYSRASGNTIYF. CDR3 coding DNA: TGTGCCAGCAGTTACTCCAGGGCCTCTGGAAACACCATATATTTT.

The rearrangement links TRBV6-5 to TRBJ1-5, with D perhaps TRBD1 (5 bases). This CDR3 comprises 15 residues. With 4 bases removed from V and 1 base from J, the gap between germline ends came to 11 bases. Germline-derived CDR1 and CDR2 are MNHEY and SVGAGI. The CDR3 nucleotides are TGTGCCAGCAGTTTGTTTCGGGGGAGCAATCAGCCCCAGCATTTT. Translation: CASSLFRGSNQPQHF.

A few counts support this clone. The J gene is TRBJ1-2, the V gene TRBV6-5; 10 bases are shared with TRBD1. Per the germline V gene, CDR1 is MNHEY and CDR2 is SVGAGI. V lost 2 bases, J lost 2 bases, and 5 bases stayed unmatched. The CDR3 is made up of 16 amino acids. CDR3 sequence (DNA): TGTGCCAGCAGTTACACGAGGGGACAGGGGAACTATGGCTACACCTTC. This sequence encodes CASSYTRGQGNYGYTF.

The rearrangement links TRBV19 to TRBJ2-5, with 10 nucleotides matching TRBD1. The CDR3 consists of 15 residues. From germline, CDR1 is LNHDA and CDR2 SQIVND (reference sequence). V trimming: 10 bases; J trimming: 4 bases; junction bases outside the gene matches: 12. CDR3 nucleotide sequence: TGTGCCACCTCAAAGCGGACAGGGGGTTCAGAGACCCAGTACTTC. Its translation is CATSKRTGGSETQYF.

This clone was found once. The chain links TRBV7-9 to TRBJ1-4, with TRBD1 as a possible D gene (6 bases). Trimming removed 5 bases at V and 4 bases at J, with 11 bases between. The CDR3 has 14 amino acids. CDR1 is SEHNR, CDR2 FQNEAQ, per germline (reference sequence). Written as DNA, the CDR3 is TGTGCCAGCAGCCCAGGGGCCCGTAATGAAAAACTGTTTTTT. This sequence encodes CASSPGARNEKLFF.

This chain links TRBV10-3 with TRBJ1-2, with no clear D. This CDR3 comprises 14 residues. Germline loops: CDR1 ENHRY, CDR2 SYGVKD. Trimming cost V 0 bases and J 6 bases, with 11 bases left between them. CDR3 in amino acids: CAISESSRPNGYTF. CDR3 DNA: TGTGCCATCAGTGAGTCTTCGCGGCCGAATGGCTACACCTTC.

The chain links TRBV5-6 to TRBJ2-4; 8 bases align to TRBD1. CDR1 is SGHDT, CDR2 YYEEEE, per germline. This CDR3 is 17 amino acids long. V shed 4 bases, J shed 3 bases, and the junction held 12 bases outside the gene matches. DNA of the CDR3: TGTGCCAGCAGCGACGGGACAGGCTCTCCGGGCAAAAACATTCAGTACTTC. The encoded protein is CASSDGTGSPGKNIQYF.

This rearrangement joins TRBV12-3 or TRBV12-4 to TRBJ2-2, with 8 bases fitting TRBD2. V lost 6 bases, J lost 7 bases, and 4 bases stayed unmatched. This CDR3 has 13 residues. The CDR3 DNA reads TGTGCCAGCAGCGGGACTAGATACGGGGAGCTGTTTTTT. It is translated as CASSGTRYGELFF.

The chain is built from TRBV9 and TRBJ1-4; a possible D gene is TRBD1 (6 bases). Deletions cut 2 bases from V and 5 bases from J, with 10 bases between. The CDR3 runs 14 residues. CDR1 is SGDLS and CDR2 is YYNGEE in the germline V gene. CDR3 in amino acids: CASSVGQPNEKLFF. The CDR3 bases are TGTGCCAGCAGCGTCGGACAGCCGAATGAAAAACTGTTTTTT.

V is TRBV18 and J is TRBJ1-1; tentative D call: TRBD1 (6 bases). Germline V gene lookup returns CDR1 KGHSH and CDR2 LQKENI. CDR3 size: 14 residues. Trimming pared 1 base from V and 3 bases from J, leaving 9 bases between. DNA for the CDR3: TGTGCCAGCTCACCACAACAGGGAGACACTGAAGCTTTCTTT. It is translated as CASSPQQGDTEAFF.

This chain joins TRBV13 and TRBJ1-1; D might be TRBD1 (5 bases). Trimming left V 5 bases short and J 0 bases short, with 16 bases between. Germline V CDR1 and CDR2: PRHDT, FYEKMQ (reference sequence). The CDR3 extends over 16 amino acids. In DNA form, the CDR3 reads TGTGCCAGCAGCCGCCGGTCACAGGTCATGAACACTGAAGCTTTCTTT. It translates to CASSRRSQVMNTEAFF.

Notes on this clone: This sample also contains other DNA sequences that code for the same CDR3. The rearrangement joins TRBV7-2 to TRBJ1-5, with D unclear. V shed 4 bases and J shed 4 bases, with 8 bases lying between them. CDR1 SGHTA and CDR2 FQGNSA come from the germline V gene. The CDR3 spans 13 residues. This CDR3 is CASSSRGNQPQHF. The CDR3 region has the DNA TGTGCCAGCAGCTCCCGAGGTAATCAGCCCCAGCATTTT.

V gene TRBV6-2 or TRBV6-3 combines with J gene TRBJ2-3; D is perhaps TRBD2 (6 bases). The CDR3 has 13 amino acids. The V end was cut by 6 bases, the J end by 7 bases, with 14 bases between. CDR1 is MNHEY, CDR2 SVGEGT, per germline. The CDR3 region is CASSASGTYTQYF. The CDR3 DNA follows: TGTGCCAGCAGCGCCTCCGGGACTTATACGCAGTATTTT.

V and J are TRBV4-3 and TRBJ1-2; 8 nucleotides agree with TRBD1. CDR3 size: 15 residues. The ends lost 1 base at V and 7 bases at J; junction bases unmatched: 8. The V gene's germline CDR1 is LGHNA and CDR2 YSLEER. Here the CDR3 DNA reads TGCGCCAGCAGCCAAGTGCACAGGGGGGAGGTTGGCTACACCTTC. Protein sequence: CASSQVHRGEVGYTF.

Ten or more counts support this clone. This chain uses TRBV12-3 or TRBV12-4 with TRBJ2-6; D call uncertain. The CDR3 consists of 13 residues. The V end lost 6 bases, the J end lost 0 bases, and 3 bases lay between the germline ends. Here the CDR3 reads CASRASGANVLTF. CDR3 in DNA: TGTGCCAGCAGAGCCTCTGGGGCCAACGTCCTGACTTTC.

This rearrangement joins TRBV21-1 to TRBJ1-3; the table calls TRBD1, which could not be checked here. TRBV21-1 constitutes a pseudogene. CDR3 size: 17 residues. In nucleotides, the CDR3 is TGTGCCAGCAGCAAAGGAAAAGGGGACAGGGGGCATAACACCATATATTTT. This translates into CASSKGKGDRGHNTIYF.

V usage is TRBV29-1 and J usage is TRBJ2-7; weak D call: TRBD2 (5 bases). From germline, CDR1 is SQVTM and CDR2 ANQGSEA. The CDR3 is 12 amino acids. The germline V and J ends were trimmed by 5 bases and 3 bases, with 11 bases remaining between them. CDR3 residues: CSVRGFGYEQYF. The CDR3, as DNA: TGCAGCGTTCGGGGTTTCGGCTACGAGCAGTACTTC.

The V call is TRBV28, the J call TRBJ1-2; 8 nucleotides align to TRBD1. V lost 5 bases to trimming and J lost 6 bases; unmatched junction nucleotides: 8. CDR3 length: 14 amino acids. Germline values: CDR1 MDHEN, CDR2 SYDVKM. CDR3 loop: CASSRRGLVDGYTF. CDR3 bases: TGTGCCAGCAGTCGCAGGGGGCTAGTTGATGGCTACACCTTC.

The CDR3 coding sequence is TGTGCCAGCAGTTACGGACAGCTTGGCTACACCTTC. It codes for CASSYGQLGYTF. This sequence joins TRBV6-2 or TRBV6-3 and TRBJ1-2, with D possibly being TRBD1 (6 bases). The CDR3 is 12 residues long. Germline loops: CDR1 MNHEY, CDR2 SVGEGT. Deletions cut 2 bases from V and 7 bases from J, with 8 bases between.

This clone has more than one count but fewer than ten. This chain's CDR3 is CASGLSLREQYF. The CDR3 nucleotides are TGTGCTAGTGGTTTGAGCCTGAGGGAGCAGTACTTC. The genes are TRBV12-5 and TRBJ2-7; D unclear. Trimming pared 2 bases from V and 7 bases from J, leaving 9 bases between. Germline CDR1 LGHNT, CDR2 FRNRAP. The CDR3 is made up of 12 amino acids. The variable domain in full, completed from reference TRBV12-5 and TRBJ2-7, reads DARVTQTPRHKVTEMGQEVTMRCQPILGHNTVFWYRQTMMQGLELLAYFRNRAPLDDSGMPKDRFSAEMPDATLATLKIQPSEPRDSAVYFCASGLSLREQYFGPGTRLTVT.

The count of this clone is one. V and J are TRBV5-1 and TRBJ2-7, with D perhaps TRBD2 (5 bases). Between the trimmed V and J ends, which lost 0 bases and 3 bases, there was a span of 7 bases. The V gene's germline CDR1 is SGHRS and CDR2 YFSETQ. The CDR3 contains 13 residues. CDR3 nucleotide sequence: TGCGCCAGCAGCTTGGGGAGGCTCTACGAGCAGTACTTC. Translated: CASSLGRLYEQYF.

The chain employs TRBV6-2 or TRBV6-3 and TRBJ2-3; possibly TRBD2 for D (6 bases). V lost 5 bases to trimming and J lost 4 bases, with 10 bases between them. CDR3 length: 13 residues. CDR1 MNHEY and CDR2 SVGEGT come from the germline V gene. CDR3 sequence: CASSQSGADTQYF. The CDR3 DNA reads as TGTGCCAGCAGTCAGTCGGGGGCAGATACGCAGTATTTT.

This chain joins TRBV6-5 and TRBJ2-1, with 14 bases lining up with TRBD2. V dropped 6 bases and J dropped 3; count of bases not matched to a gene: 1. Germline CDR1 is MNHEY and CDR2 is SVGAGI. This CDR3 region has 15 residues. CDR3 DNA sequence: TGTGCCAGCAGCGGACTAGCGGGGGGCTACAATGAGCAGTTCTTC. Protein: CASSGLAGGYNEQFF.

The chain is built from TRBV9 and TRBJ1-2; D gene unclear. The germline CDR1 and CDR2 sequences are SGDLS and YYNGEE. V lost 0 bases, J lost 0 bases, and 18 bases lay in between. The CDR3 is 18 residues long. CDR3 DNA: TGTGCCAGCAGCGTAGAAGGTGGACTGTTTGGGGCTAACTATGGCTACACCTTC. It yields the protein CASSVEGGLFGANYGYTF.

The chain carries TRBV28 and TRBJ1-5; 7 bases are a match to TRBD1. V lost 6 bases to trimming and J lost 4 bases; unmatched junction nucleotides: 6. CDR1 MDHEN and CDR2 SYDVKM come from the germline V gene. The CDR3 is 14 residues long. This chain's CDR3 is CASSPGGSNQPQHF. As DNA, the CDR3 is TGTGCCAGCAGCCCAGGGGGGTCTAATCAGCCCCAGCATTTT.